This is a list of T cell receptor beta chains from one sample in a study of post-analysis software for immune sequencing data. TCRdb analysed the PCR reads with MiXCR anew, one entry per CDR3 protein. The repertoire has fewer than 850,000 distinct CDR3 sequences, 25% to 30% of them found once; the top ten carry around 0.56%. Sequenced material: blood. The receptors here all came from a girl aged 5-17 years with multiple sclerosis. Each CDR3 is given with its conserved first and last residue. The order of the fields is V gene, J gene, clone size, D gene, CDR3 protein, CDR3 DNA. D genes are given only for firm matches. Clone size is not always given. Where it is, it says once, few, many or a class for expanded clones.

V gene: TRBV6-5
J gene: TRBJ2-7
clone size: .
D gene: TRBD1
CDR3 protein: CASSYLRDGTGGYEQYF
CDR3 DNA: TGTGCCAGCAGTTACTTACGGGACGGGACAGGGGGCTACGAGCAGTACTTC

V gene: TRBV7-2
J gene: TRBJ2-7
clone size: .
D gene: .
CDR3 protein: CASSSPTVRHEQYF
CDR3 DNA: TGTGCCAGCAGCTCCCCGACTGTCAGGCACGAGCAGTACTTC

V gene: TRBV27
J gene: TRBJ1-2
clone size: few
D gene: .
CDR3 protein: CASSSTRGEGYGYTF
CDR3 DNA: TGTGCCAGCAGTTCAACTCGGGGGGAGGGCTATGGCTACACCTTC

V gene: TRBV28
J gene: TRBJ1-5
clone size: .
D gene: TRBD1
CDR3 protein: CATRGTAIFGNQPQHF
CDR3 DNA: TGTGCCACCCGGGGGACAGCAATCTTCGGAAATCAGCCCCAGCATTTT

V gene: TRBV7-9
J gene: TRBJ1-1
clone size: .
D gene: .
CDR3 protein: CASSPPPTGITEAFF
CDR3 DNA: TGTGCCAGCAGCCCACCTCCGACAGGAATCACTGAAGCTTTCTTT

V gene: TRBV4-3
J gene: TRBJ2-1
clone size: many
D gene: .
CDR3 protein: CASSQDGEVDPSSYNEQFF
CDR3 DNA: TGCGCCAGCAGCCAAGATGGGGAGGTCGACCCGAGCTCCTACAATGAGCAGTTCTTC

V gene: TRBV4-3
J gene: TRBJ2-5
clone size: .
D gene: TRBD2
CDR3 protein: CASSQDLQYRGGETQYF
CDR3 DNA: TGCGCCAGCAGCCAAGATCTCCAATATCGGGGGGGAGAGACCCAGTACTTC

V gene: TRBV6-5
J gene: TRBJ2-5
clone size: .
D gene: TRBD1
CDR3 protein: CASRETGELDF
CDR3 DNA: TGTGCCAGCAGGGAGACAGGGGAATTAGACTTC

V gene: TRBV6-1
J gene: TRBJ2-4
clone size: .
D gene: TRBD1
CDR3 protein: CASQTTGGNIQYF
CDR3 DNA: TGTGCCAGCCAAACAACAGGGGGAAACATTCAGTACTTC

V gene: TRBV5-1
J gene: TRBJ1-1
clone size: .
D gene: TRBD1
CDR3 protein: CASSSGGRGGTEAFF
CDR3 DNA: TGCGCCAGCAGCTCAGGGGGGCGGGGAGGCACTGAAGCTTTCTTT

V gene: TRBV20-1
J gene: TRBJ1-6
clone size: .
D gene: .
CDR3 protein: CSATYDGTNSPLHF
CDR3 DNA: TGCAGTGCCACGTACGACGGAACTAATTCACCCCTCCACTTT

V gene: TRBV5-1
J gene: TRBJ2-5
clone size: .
D gene: .
CDR3 protein: CASTLYGGDQETQYF
CDR3 DNA: TGCGCCAGCACTTTGTATGGGGGAGACCAAGAGACCCAGTACTTC

V gene: TRBV6-2/TRBV6-3
J gene: TRBJ2-1
clone size: many
D gene: .
CDR3 protein: CASTQYNEQFF
CDR3 DNA: TGTGCCAGCACCCAGTACAATGAGCAGTTCTTC

V gene: TRBV27
J gene: TRBJ2-5
clone size: .
D gene: .
CDR3 protein: CASSFEACHEQYF
CDR3 DNA: TGTGCCAGCAGTTTTGAAGCGTGCCATGAGCAGTACTTC

V gene: TRBV9
J gene: TRBJ1-1
clone size: .
D gene: .
CDR3 protein: CASSVTLRATEAFF
CDR3 DNA: TGTGCCAGCAGCGTAACCTTAAGGGCCACTGAAGCTTTCTTT

V gene: TRBV5-1
J gene: TRBJ2-3
clone size: few
D gene: TRBD2
CDR3 protein: CASSLALVSGAYVEDTQYF
CDR3 DNA: TGCGCCAGCAGCTTGGCCTTGGTTAGCGGGGCCTACGTGGAAGATACGCAGTATTTT

V gene: TRBV14
J gene: TRBJ2-1
clone size: .
D gene: TRBD2
CDR3 protein: CASSQQLAGVTNEQFF
CDR3 DNA: TGTGCCAGCAGCCAACAACTAGCGGGAGTAACCAATGAGCAGTTCTTC

V gene: TRBV7-8
J gene: TRBJ2-4
clone size: .
D gene: TRBD1
CDR3 protein: CASTPFTGAIQYF
CDR3 DNA: TGTGCCAGCACCCCTTTTACAGGGGCCATTCAGTACTTC

V gene: TRBV4-1
J gene: TRBJ1-5
clone size: few
D gene: .
CDR3 protein: CASSQDWGGNQPQHF
CDR3 DNA: TGCGCCAGCAGCCAAGATTGGGGAGGCAATCAGCCCCAGCATTTT

V gene: TRBV2
J gene: TRBJ2-4
clone size: few
D gene: .
CDR3 protein: CASNSRGPLKNIQYF
CDR3 DNA: TGTGCCAGCAATTCCCGGGGCCCTCTCAAAAACATTCAGTACTTC

V gene: TRBV18
J gene: TRBJ1-6
clone size: few
D gene: .
CDR3 protein: CASSPDYNSPLHF
CDR3 DNA: TGTGCCAGCTCACCCGACTATAATTCACCCCTCCACTTT

V gene: TRBV7-2
J gene: TRBJ2-7
clone size: few
D gene: TRBD2
CDR3 protein: CASSPIAGGPGEQYF
CDR3 DNA: TGTGCCAGCAGCCCAATAGCGGGAGGGCCCGGCGAGCAGTACTTC

V gene: TRBV4-3
J gene: TRBJ2-7
clone size: many
D gene: TRBD2
CDR3 protein: CASSQGTSGRYEQYF
CDR3 DNA: TGCGCCAGCAGCCAAGGGACTAGCGGGCGGTACGAGCAGTACTTC

V gene: TRBV20-1
J gene: TRBJ1-2
clone size: many
D gene: .
CDR3 protein: CSARVPYGYTF
CDR3 DNA: TGCAGTGCTAGAGTGCCCTATGGCTACACCTTC

V gene: TRBV5-1
J gene: TRBJ2-1
clone size: once
D gene: .
CDR3 protein: CASSLTGAAYNEQFF
CDR3 DNA: TGCGCCAGCAGCTTGACCGGGGCCGCATACAATGAGCAGTTCTTC

V gene: TRBV20-1
J gene: TRBJ2-5
clone size: few
D gene: .
CDR3 protein: CSATGQTLLQETQYF
CDR3 DNA: TGCAGTGCAACCGGACAGACCCTCCTCCAAGAGACCCAGTACTTC

V gene: TRBV7-2
J gene: TRBJ2-7
clone size: .
D gene: TRBD2
CDR3 protein: CASSFGSGLSSYEQYF
CDR3 DNA: TGTGCCAGCAGCTTCGGTAGCGGGCTAAGCTCCTACGAGCAGTACTTC

V gene: TRBV20-1
J gene: TRBJ1-1
clone size: .
D gene: TRBD1
CDR3 protein: CSALNRGRSNTEAFF
CDR3 DNA: TGCAGTGCCTTAAACAGGGGGCGTTCGAACACTGAAGCTTTCTTT

V gene: TRBV24-1
J gene: TRBJ2-5
clone size: .
D gene: TRBD2
CDR3 protein: CATSDPAGLAGEQYF
CDR3 DNA: TGTGCCACCAGTGACCCCGCGGGACTAGCGGGGGAGCAGTACTTC

V gene: TRBV27
J gene: TRBJ2-3
clone size: few
D gene: .
CDR3 protein: CASSQLGPAVGDTQYF
CDR3 DNA: TGTGCCAGCAGCCAGCTGGGACCCGCAGTGGGAGATACGCAGTATTTT

V gene: TRBV6-5
J gene: TRBJ2-1
clone size: many
D gene: TRBD2
CDR3 protein: CASSRTSGGSSYNEQFF
CDR3 DNA: TGTGCCAGCAGCCGGACTAGCGGGGGAAGCTCCTACAATGAGCAGTTCTTC

V gene: TRBV20-1
J gene: TRBJ2-1
clone size: many
D gene: TRBD2
CDR3 protein: CSARDWASGSYNEQFF
CDR3 DNA: TGCAGTGCTAGAGATTGGGCTAGCGGGAGCTACAATGAGCAGTTCTTC

V gene: TRBV11-2
J gene: TRBJ2-1
clone size: few
D gene: .
CDR3 protein: CASSFGGQRNYNEQFF
CDR3 DNA: TGTGCCAGCAGCTTTGGGGGACAACGAAACTACAATGAGCAGTTCTTC

V gene: TRBV15
J gene: TRBJ2-4
clone size: few
D gene: TRBD1
CDR3 protein: CATSGDRVQYF
CDR3 DNA: TGTGCCACCAGCGGCGACAGGGTTCAGTACTTC

V gene: TRBV4-1
J gene: TRBJ2-3
clone size: .
D gene: .
CDR3 protein: CASSQEVVTDTQYF
CDR3 DNA: TGCGCCAGCAGCCAAGAAGTAGTCACAGATACGCAGTATTTT

V gene: TRBV20-1
J gene: TRBJ2-1
clone size: .
D gene: TRBD1
CDR3 protein: CSARGDRAVEQFF
CDR3 DNA: TGCAGTGCTAGAGGGGACAGGGCGGTTGAGCAGTTCTTC

V gene: TRBV7-2
J gene: TRBJ2-1
clone size: .
D gene: .
CDR3 protein: CASSLAMGGQFF
CDR3 DNA: TGTGCCAGCAGCTTAGCCATGGGTGGGCAGTTCTTC

V gene: TRBV5-1
J gene: TRBJ1-2
clone size: .
D gene: .
CDR3 protein: CASSLQGSPGDTF
CDR3 DNA: TGCGCCAGCAGCTTACAGGGCTCGCCGGGGGACACCTTC

V gene: TRBV5-6
J gene: TRBJ1-1
clone size: few
D gene: .
CDR3 protein: CASTLLPWNTEAFF
CDR3 DNA: TGTGCCAGCACCCTCCTTCCGTGGAACACTGAAGCTTTCTTT

V gene: TRBV9
J gene: TRBJ2-7
clone size: .
D gene: TRBD1
CDR3 protein: CASSGIDRDHEQYF
CDR3 DNA: TGTGCCAGCAGCGGGATAGACAGGGACCACGAGCAGTACTTC

V gene: TRBV28
J gene: TRBJ2-1
clone size: few
D gene: .
CDR3 protein: CASSFLNEQFF
CDR3 DNA: TGTGCCAGCAGTTTTCTGAATGAGCAGTTCTTC

V gene: TRBV5-1
J gene: TRBJ2-5
clone size: .
D gene: TRBD1
CDR3 protein: CASSYGTGGYQETQYF
CDR3 DNA: TGCGCCAGCAGCTACGGGACAGGGGGTTACCAAGAGACCCAGTACTTC

V gene: TRBV3-1
J gene: TRBJ2-7
clone size: .
D gene: TRBD2
CDR3 protein: CASSPTTTSGRTYEQYF
CDR3 DNA: TGTGCCAGCAGCCCAACGACTACTAGCGGGAGGACCTACGAGCAGTACTTC

V gene: TRBV6-2/TRBV6-3
J gene: TRBJ2-1
clone size: many
D gene: .
CDR3 protein: CASSDPALDEQFF
CDR3 DNA: TGTGCCAGCAGCGACCCCGCTTTGGACGAGCAGTTCTTC

V gene: TRBV5-1
J gene: TRBJ2-7
clone size: .
D gene: TRBD1
CDR3 protein: CASSPKGQGSYEQYF
CDR3 DNA: TGCGCCAGCAGCCCAAAAGGACAGGGGAGTTACGAGCAGTACTTC

V gene: TRBV12-3/TRBV12-4
J gene: TRBJ1-6
clone size: few
D gene: .
CDR3 protein: CASRGVVSGSPLHF
CDR3 DNA: TGTGCCAGCAGAGGCGTGGTCTCTGGTTCACCCCTCCACTTT

V gene: TRBV5-1
J gene: TRBJ2-7
clone size: .
D gene: .
CDR3 protein: CASSLRRAGLSSYEQYF
CDR3 DNA: TGCGCCAGCAGCTTGAGAAGGGCTGGCCTAAGCTCCTACGAGCAGTACTTC

V gene: TRBV29-1
J gene: TRBJ2-7
clone size: few
D gene: .
CDR3 protein: CSFAPHGKAYEQYF
CDR3 DNA: TGCAGCTTCGCCCCACATGGGAAGGCCTACGAGCAGTACTTC

V gene: TRBV11-2
J gene: TRBJ1-1
clone size: .
D gene: .
CDR3 protein: CAGSFRRMNTEAFF
CDR3 DNA: TGTGCCGGCAGCTTTCGGAGAATGAACACTGAAGCTTTCTTT